Sequencing of this TCR beta chain was carried out in a study of cytomegalovirus exposure and HLA in healthy donors. The repertoire was sequenced with immunoSEQ multiplex PCR; TCRdb's copy has only in-frame clones and lacks some. The table includes some 84,000 clones, approximately 91% detected once. Germline V gene data show CDR1 as SGHKS and CDR2 as YYEKEE (reference sequence). The CDR3 covers 14 residues. Between the trimmed V and J ends, which lost 0 bases and 4 bases, there was a span of 8 bases. This TCR was sampled from a man between 25 and 39 years old in good health and CMV-seronegative. The sample consisted of PBMCs. V usage is TRBV5-5 and J usage is TRBJ1-3; D is perhaps TRBD1 (6 bases). The CDR3 sequence: CASSLAGVGNTIYF. CDR3 coding DNA: TGTGCCAGCAGCTTGGCAGGGGTCGGAAACACCATATATTTT.